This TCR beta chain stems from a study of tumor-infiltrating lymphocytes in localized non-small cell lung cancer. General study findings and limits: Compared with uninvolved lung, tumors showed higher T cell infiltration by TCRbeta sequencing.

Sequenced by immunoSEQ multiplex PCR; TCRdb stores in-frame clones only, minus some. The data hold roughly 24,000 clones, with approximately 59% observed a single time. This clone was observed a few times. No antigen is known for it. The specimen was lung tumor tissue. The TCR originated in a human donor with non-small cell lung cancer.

CDR3 in DNA: TGTGCCAGCAGCTTAGTGGGCAGGGGAAGCACAGATACGCAGTATTTT. This sequence encodes CASSLVGRGSTDTQYF. The V call is TRBV7-9, the J call TRBJ2-3; D possibly corresponds to TRBD1 (6 bases). CDR3 length equals 16 residues. V was pared by 1 base and J by 0 bases, with 11 bases between. Per germline, CDR1 SEHNR and CDR2 FQNEAQ (reference sequence). The whole variable domain, filled in from reference TRBV7-9 and TRBJ2-3, reads DTGVSQNPRHKITKRGQNVTFRCDPISEHNRLYWYRQTLGQGPEFLTYFQNEAQLEKSRLLSDRFSAERPKGSFSTLEIQRTEQGDSAMYLCASSLVGRGSTDTQYFGPGTRLTVL.